The rows below give T cell receptor beta chains drawn from one sample of a study of human T cells and chemical hapten exposure. Each CDR3 protein gets one entry after TCRdb re-called the RACE reads with MiXCR. The sample lists tens of thousands of distinct CDR3 sequences; 9.9% were seen once. The sample in question was whole blood, obtained in connection with sensitization to the hapten diphenylcyclopropenone (DPC). The receptors shown here come from a woman between 40 and 50 years old with alopecia areata. Some clones in this sample may be carry-over from other donors' samples. The CDR3 runs from the conserved cysteine through the conserved F or W. The D gene is left open where the match is weak. Size is omitted from some rows. Given values are once, few, many or a class for expanded clones.

abundance	v_gene	d_gene	j_gene	CDR3nt	CDR3aa
few	TRBV2	NA	TRBJ2-3	TGTGCCAGCAGCTCAGATACGCAGTATTTT	CASSSDTQYF
NA	TRBV11-2	NA	TRBJ2-4	TGTGCCAGCAGGGAGACAAACATTCAGTACTTC	CASRETNIQYF
NA	TRBV18	NA	TRBJ1-3	TGTGCCAGCTCACCCGGACAGCCCTCTGGAAACACCATATATTTT	CASSPGQPSGNTIYF
NA	TRBV5-6	TRBD1	TRBJ2-1	TGTGCCAGCAGCTTGAAAGGACAGGGTAGGAATGAGCAGTTCTTC	CASSLKGQGRNEQFF
NA	TRBV11-2	TRBD2	TRBJ2-1	TGTGCCAGCAGCTTAGTCTTTGGGCTAGCGGGAGAGAATGAGCAGTTCTTC	CASSLVFGLAGENEQFF
NA	TRBV28	NA	TRBJ2-7	TGTGCCAGCAGTTTAAGTCAATCCTACGAGCAGTACTTC	CASSLSQSYEQYF
few	TRBV12-3/TRBV12-4	NA	TRBJ2-1	TGTGCCAGCAGTTTGGACAGCCTGGGGGTGTACAATGAGCAGTTCTTC	CASSLDSLGVYNEQFF
NA	TRBV19	NA	TRBJ1-5	TGTGCCAGTAGTGCGACAGACTATAGCAATCAGCCCCAGCATTTT	CASSATDYSNQPQHF
NA	TRBV19	NA	TRBJ2-1	TGTGCCAGTAGTATATCCCAGGGGAACTACAATGAGCAGTTCTTC	CASSISQGNYNEQFF
many	TRBV29-1	TRBD1	TRBJ2-5	TGCAGCGCAAATCAACCGGGACAGGGGGCGCGGGAGACCCAGTACTTC	CSANQPGQGARETQYF
many	TRBV10-3	TRBD2	TRBJ2-5	TGTGCCATCAGTGAGTCCGAAACTAGCGGGGGGACGTACCAAGAGACCCAGTACTTC	CAISESETSGGTYQETQYF
few	TRBV6-4	NA	TRBJ1-2	TGTGCCAGCAGTGACGATTGGGGGTATGGCTACACCTTC	CASSDDWGYGYTF
NA	TRBV5-6	TRBD2	TRBJ2-3	TGTGCCAGCAGCGCTGCTAGGGGACTAGCTCAAGATACGCAGTATTTT	CASSAARGLAQDTQYF
many	TRBV20-1	TRBD2	TRBJ2-1	TGCAGTGCTTTTCGATCCGGGGGGGCCGGCAATGAGCAGTTCTTC	CSAFRSGGAGNEQFF
many	TRBV11-2	NA	TRBJ1-1	TGTGCCAGCACCGCAGGGTCACGTACTGAAGCTTTCTTT	CASTAGSRTEAFF
many	TRBV20-1	NA	TRBJ2-3	TGCAGTGCTAGATCCCCGGGGGCTAACACAGATACGCAGTATTTT	CSARSPGANTDTQYF
NA	TRBV5-1	TRBD2	TRBJ2-3	TGCGCCAGCAGCGACGACCTAGCGGAGACCACAGATACGCAGTATTTT	CASSDDLAETTDTQYF
few	TRBV6-2/TRBV6-3	TRBD2	TRBJ2-7	TGTGCCAGCAGTTACCGGCTAGCGGGGGCCTACGAGCAGTACTTC	CASSYRLAGAYEQYF
NA	TRBV18	TRBD1	TRBJ1-1	TGTGCCAGCTCACCGGGACAGGGGATGAACACTGAAGCTTTCTTT	CASSPGQGMNTEAFF
NA	TRBV4-2	TRBD2	TRBJ2-5	TGTGCCAGCAGCCACAGCCTAGCGGGGGGGGGCCAGTACTTC	CASSHSLAGGGQYF
NA	TRBV7-6	NA	TRBJ2-4	TGTGCCAGCAGCCCAGCCTTTGGAGGAGCCGTCGGCAAAAACATTCAGTACTTC	CASSPAFGGAVGKNIQYF
many	TRBV10-3	NA	TRBJ2-3	TGTGCCATCAGCAAGGGGTCGGGGGGCACAGATACGCAGTATTTT	CAISKGSGGTDTQYF
NA	TRBV11-2	NA	TRBJ2-2	TGTGCCAGCAGCTTCGCCGGTGGGTACGGAACCGGGGAGCTGTTTTTT	CASSFAGGYGTGELFF
many	TRBV6-2/TRBV6-3	TRBD2	TRBJ2-2	TGTGCCAGCAGCCAGGGGGGACTAGCTACCACCGGGGAGCTGTTTTTT	CASSQGGLATTGELFF
many	TRBV29-1	NA	TRBJ2-6	TGCAGCGTTGAGAGTGGGGCCAACGTCCTGACTTTC	CSVESGANVLTF
many	TRBV20-1	NA	TRBJ2-1	TGCAGTGCTCCACACCTCTCCCGTGGTGAGCAGTTCTTC	CSAPHLSRGEQFF
many	TRBV6-5	NA	TRBJ1-2	TGTGCCAGCAGTTATTACGTTAACTATGGCTACACCTTC	CASSYYVNYGYTF
many	TRBV29-1	NA	TRBJ1-1	TGCAGCGTTGAAGATGTGGATTGGGGCCCTAAAGCTTTCTTT	CSVEDVDWGPKAFF
few	TRBV12-3/TRBV12-4	NA	TRBJ1-1	TGTGCCAGCAGCAAAGTGGGGGTGAACACTGAAGCTTTCTTT	CASSKVGVNTEAFF
NA	TRBV18	NA	TRBJ1-3	TGTGCCAGCTCACCCGACCCGAACTCTGGAAACACCATATATTTT	CASSPDPNSGNTIYF
few	TRBV20-1	NA	TRBJ1-1	TGCAGCCTCATGGGGGGGAACACTGAAGCTTTCTTT	CSLMGGNTEAFF